This T cell receptor beta chain was profiled in a study of blood T cell repertoires in COVID-19. Across the study: The United States, Italy and Spain were the sources of the acute and convalescent COVID-19 samples. The cDNA or gDNA used as material had been derived from T cells, B-cell-depleted T cells, or PBMCs.

Those enrolled in Seattle joined during active infection and were followed longitudinally afterward. Per the original data handling: Nucleated cell number was recorded as an estimate derived from reference gene primer amplification. Data came from immunoSEQ multiplex PCR; TCRdb stores just in-frame clones and leaves some out. D and trimming come from the DNA, and the V and J calls and clone size come from that table. Counted here are 140,000 to 150,000 clones, approximately 85% occurring once; the ten biggest clones make up 8%. The CDR3 spans 13 residues. Germline V CDR1 and CDR2: LNHDA, SQIVND (reference sequence). V trimming: 6 bases; J trimming: 6 bases; junction bases outside the gene matches: 7.

The clonotype comes from a woman aged 55-69 years with COVID-19, enrolled during active disease. This sequence joins TRBV19 and TRBJ1-1, with 7 bases identical to TRBD1. The sample taken for sequencing was peripheral blood. CDR3 sequence reads: CASRQTGTSEAFF. Written as DNA, the CDR3 is TGTGCCAGTAGACAGACAGGGACCTCTGAAGCTTTCTTT.